These T cell receptor beta chains were read from a single sample in a study of shared clonotypes between healthy human individuals. Clones were read by immunoSEQ multiplex PCR, and TCRdb kept only the in-frame ones, dropping some. Altogether around 2,000,000 clones are present, 90% to 95% being singletons, with the ten largest covering under 0.15%. Sequences were obtained from naive CD4+ T cells sorted from blood. Every receptor here comes from a man between 18 and 29 years old in good health. CDR3s include the opening cysteine and the closing phenylalanine or tryptophan. A D gene is named only where the DNA matches it firmly. A clone size is listed for some rows: how often the clone was seen (once, few, many), or a class if it is expanded.

cdr3_nt cdr3_aa d_call j_call clone_size v_call
TGTGCCAGCTCAGGACAGTCGAATTCACCCCTCCACTTT CASSGQSNSPLHF NA TRBJ1-6 NA TRBV18
TGTGCCAGCATCGAGGGACTAGCGAACCACGAGCAGTACTTC CASIEGLANHEQYF TRBD2 TRBJ2-7 NA TRBV7-2
TGCGCCAGCAGCCAAAACCATGGCACAGGCGGGAATCAGCCCCAGCATTTT CASSQNHGTGGNQPQHF NA TRBJ1-5 NA TRBV4-3
TGTGCCAGCAGCTTAGGGGCAATTTCCAACGAGCAGTACTTC CASSLGAISNEQYF NA TRBJ2-7 NA TRBV7-2
TGCGCCAGCAGCTCGAGAAGAGGCAGGGGTACTGGGACCGGGGAGCTGTTTTTT CASSSRRGRGTGTGELFF NA TRBJ2-2 NA TRBV5-1
TGTGCCAGCAGCTTGCGGGCGACAGGGACGAGGTATGGCTACACCTTC CASSLRATGTRYGYTF TRBD1 TRBJ1-2 many TRBV5-6
TGTGCCAGCTCTCCGCCAGGGTTTGGAGGCAATCAGCCCCAGCATTTT CASSPPGFGGNQPQHF NA TRBJ1-5 NA TRBV18
TGTGCCAGCAGTGAAGGAGGATATACGCAGTATTTT CASSEGGYTQYF NA TRBJ2-3 NA TRBV2
TGTGCCAGCAGCCCTGGAGCGGGAGGTTTCTACGAGCAGTACTTC CASSPGAGGFYEQYF TRBD2 TRBJ2-7 NA TRBV7-2
TGCAGTGCCCCTGGCTACACCTTC CSAPGYTF NA TRBJ1-2 NA TRBV20-1
TGTGCCAGCCATCATCCCCGGCTATCACCCCTCCACTTT CASHHPRLSPLHF NA TRBJ1-6 NA TRBV6-8
TGCGCCAGCAGCCGAGACAGGGTAGCTGGCACTGAAGCTTTCTTT CASSRDRVAGTEAFF TRBD1 TRBJ1-1 NA TRBV5-1
TGTGCCAGCAGACCAACCCAGGCGAAGGAAAAACTGTTTTTT CASRPTQAKEKLFF NA TRBJ1-4 NA TRBV27
TGCGCCAGCAGCGTACCTAGCGGGGGTGTTTTCGACGAGCAGTACTTC CASSVPSGGVFDEQYF TRBD2 TRBJ2-7 NA TRBV5-1
TGTGCCAGCAGTGATCCGAGCTATGGCTACACCTTC CASSDPSYGYTF NA TRBJ1-2 NA TRBV25-1
TGTGCCAGCATTCGTGAATCCGTTAGCACAGATACGCAGTATTTT CASIRESVSTDTQYF NA TRBJ2-3 NA TRBV2
TGCAGTGCCCAAAGCGGGGAGCCCCAGCATTTT CSAQSGEPQHF NA TRBJ1-5 NA TRBV20-1
TGCGCCAGCAGCCAAGGTGGGGGCAATTCACCCCTCCACTTT CASSQGGGNSPLHF NA TRBJ1-6 NA TRBV4-1
TGTGCCTGGAGTCCATCTACCCGGGGGCTCGAGCAGTACTTC CAWSPSTRGLEQYF NA TRBJ2-7 NA TRBV30
TGCGCCAGCAGCTTGGAGGGGACAGGCTTGGAAGCTTTCTTT CASSLEGTGLEAFF TRBD1 TRBJ1-1 NA TRBV5-1
TGCAGCGTTGAAGGCAACTACGAGCAGTACTTC CSVEGNYEQYF NA TRBJ2-7 NA TRBV29-1
TGCGCCAGCAGCTTGGGGACGTCCATCTCCTACGAGCAGTACTTC CASSLGTSISYEQYF NA TRBJ2-7 NA TRBV5-1
TGTGCCAGCAGTCGGGAGCAGGGAGGTTTCTACGAGCAGTACTTC CASSREQGGFYEQYF NA TRBJ2-7 NA TRBV6-5
TGTGCCAGCAGCCATCCCCCCGGGAGGGCCGAGCAGTACTTC CASSHPPGRAEQYF TRBD2 TRBJ2-7 NA TRBV7-2
TGTGCCAGCAGTGACTCGGCGGTCACTGAAGCTTTCTTT CASSDSAVTEAFF NA TRBJ1-1 NA TRBV6-4
TGTGCCTGGACTCTGGACACGCTGAACACTGAAGCTTTCTTT CAWTLDTLNTEAFF NA TRBJ1-1 NA TRBV30
TGTGCCAGCAGCCCCCTCGGCTACGAGCAGTACTTC CASSPLGYEQYF NA TRBJ2-7 NA TRBV7-6
TGCGCCAGCAGCTCCAAGGGCCAGGGGGGGCTTATGGACAATGAGCAGTTCTTC CASSSKGQGGLMDNEQFF NA TRBJ2-1 NA TRBV5-1
TGTGCCAGCAGTGAAACCCCTGAAGCTTTCTTT CASSETPEAFF NA TRBJ1-1 NA TRBV6-1
TGTGCCAGCTCACCGGGGGGCTTGTCCTATAATTCACCCCTCCACTTT CASSPGGLSYNSPLHF NA TRBJ1-6 once TRBV18
TGTGCCATCAGCCTAACCTTTGGCGGCGAGCAGTACTTC CAISLTFGGEQYF NA TRBJ2-7 NA TRBV10-3
TGTGCCAGCAGCCCCCTGGGGTTTAATGAAAAACTGTTTTTT CASSPLGFNEKLFF NA TRBJ1-4 NA TRBV14
TGCGCCAGCAGCCAGGCACAGGGGGCGGGAGATGAGCAGTTCTTC CASSQAQGAGDEQFF TRBD1 TRBJ2-1 NA TRBV4-3
TGTGCCAGCAGCGTAGAGGGGGAGAGGACCCAGTACTTC CASSVEGERTQYF NA TRBJ2-5 few TRBV9
TGTGCCAGCAGTGGACAGGGGGTAGGTCAGCCCCAGCATTTT CASSGQGVGQPQHF TRBD1 TRBJ1-5 NA TRBV6-1
TGCGCCAGCAGCGCCGGACTAGCGCCCTACGAGCAGTACTTC CASSAGLAPYEQYF TRBD2 TRBJ2-7 NA TRBV5-1
TGTGCCAGCAGTCTCAGACAGGTTTCAAATCAGCCCCAGCATTTT CASSLRQVSNQPQHF NA TRBJ1-5 NA TRBV2
TGTGCCAGCAGTTTATCCCGACAGAACTATGGCTACACCTTC CASSLSRQNYGYTF NA TRBJ1-2 NA TRBV28
TGTGCCATCAGTGGTTCTAGGGAAGATACGCAGTATTTT CAISGSREDTQYF NA TRBJ2-3 NA TRBV10-3
TGTGCCAGCAGCTTAGGTCCCGGGACAGGATACAGCTCCTACGAGCAGTACTTC CASSLGPGTGYSSYEQYF TRBD1 TRBJ2-7 NA TRBV7-9
TGTGCCAGCAGCCTAAGTGAGGCTTCACCCCTCCACTTT CASSLSEASPLHF NA TRBJ1-6 NA TRBV7-9
TGTGCCAGCAGCTCGGGACAGGCCCTCAATGAGCAGTTCTTC CASSSGQALNEQFF TRBD1 TRBJ2-1 NA TRBV5-4
TGCGCCAGCACTATATACTCTAGCACAGATACGCAGTATTTT CASTIYSSTDTQYF NA TRBJ2-3 NA TRBV5-1
TGTGCCAGCAGGCAGGGGACAGGCAGTGGCTACACCTTC CASRQGTGSGYTF TRBD1 TRBJ1-2 few TRBV25-1
TGTGCCAGCAGCCAGCACGCTGTCGGGCCTGAAGCTTTCTTT CASSQHAVGPEAFF NA TRBJ1-1 NA TRBV14
TGTGCCAGCTCCAACAGGGGATACGAGCAGTACTTC CASSNRGYEQYF TRBD1 TRBJ2-7 few TRBV9